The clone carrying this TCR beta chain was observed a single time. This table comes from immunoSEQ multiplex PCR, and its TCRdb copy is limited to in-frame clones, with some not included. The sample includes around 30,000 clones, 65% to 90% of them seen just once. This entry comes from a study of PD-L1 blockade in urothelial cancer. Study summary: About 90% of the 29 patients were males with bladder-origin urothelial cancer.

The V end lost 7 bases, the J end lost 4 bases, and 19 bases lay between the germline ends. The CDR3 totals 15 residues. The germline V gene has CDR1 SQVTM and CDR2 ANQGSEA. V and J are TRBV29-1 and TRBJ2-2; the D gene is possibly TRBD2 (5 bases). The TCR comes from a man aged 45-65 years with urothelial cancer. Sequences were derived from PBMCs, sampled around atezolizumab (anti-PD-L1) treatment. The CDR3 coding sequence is TGCAGCGCCCGACGGGGTGGGTCGGTCACCGGGGAGCTGTTTTTT. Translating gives CSARRGGSVTGELFF.